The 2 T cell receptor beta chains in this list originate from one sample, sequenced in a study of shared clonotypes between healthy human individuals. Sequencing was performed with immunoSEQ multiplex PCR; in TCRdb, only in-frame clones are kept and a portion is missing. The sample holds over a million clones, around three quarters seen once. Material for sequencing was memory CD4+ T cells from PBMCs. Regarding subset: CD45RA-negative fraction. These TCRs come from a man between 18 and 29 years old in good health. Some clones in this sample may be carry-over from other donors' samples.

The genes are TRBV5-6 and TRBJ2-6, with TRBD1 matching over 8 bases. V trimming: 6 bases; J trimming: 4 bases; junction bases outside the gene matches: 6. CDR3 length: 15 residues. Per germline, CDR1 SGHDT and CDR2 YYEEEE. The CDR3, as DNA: TGTGCCAGCACAGGGACAGGAGCCGGGGCCAACGTCCTGACTTTC. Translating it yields CASTGTGAGANVLTF.

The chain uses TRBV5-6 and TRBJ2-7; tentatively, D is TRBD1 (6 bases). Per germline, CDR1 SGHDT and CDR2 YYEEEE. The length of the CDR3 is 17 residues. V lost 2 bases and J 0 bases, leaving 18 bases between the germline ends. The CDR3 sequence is CASSFYRDLVSSYEQYF. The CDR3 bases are TGTGCCAGCAGCTTTTACAGGGACCTGGTCTCCTCCTACGAGCAGTACTTC.